This is a list of T cell receptor beta chains from one sample in a study of CD8 T cells in Susac syndrome. Via MiXCR, TCRdb re-called the immunoSEQ multiplex PCR reads, giving one row per CDR3 protein. The table lists about 160,000 distinct CDR3 sequences, approximately 92% of them singletons. The sample comprised CD4+ T cells from PBMCs. These TCRs come from a human donor in good health. CDR3s include the opening cysteine and the closing phenylalanine or tryptophan. The D gene is left open where the match is weak. A row's size may be missing; if present it is once, few, many or a size class.

. | . | TRBJ1-1 | TRBV6-6 | . | CASSTSTGNTEAFF
. | . | TRBJ1-2 | TRBV19 | TGTGCCAGTATCCCCCCTAGGGGCTATGGCTACACCTTC | CASIPPRGYGYTF
. | . | TRBJ1-2 | TRBV6-5 | TGTGCCAGCAGTTACTCTCCAGCTTTCTTCTATGGCTACACCTTC | CASSYSPAFFYGYTF
once | . | TRBJ1-2 | TRBV5-1 | TGCGCCAGCAGCTTTGGGTATTCCAGGAGGTTGAGCTATGGCTACACCTTC | CASSFGYSRRLSYGYTF
. | . | TRBJ2-7 | TRBV6-2/TRBV6-3 | TGTGCCAGCAGTTCGGACGCGACGGGATACTCCTACGAGCAGTACTTC | CASSSDATGYSYEQYF
. | . | TRBJ1-1 | TRBV6-6 | TGTGCCAGCGGCACCGGGACACTCGGCACTGAAGCTTTCTTT | CASGTGTLGTEAFF
. | . | TRBJ2-7 | TRBV19 | TGTGCCAGGCCCGGGACCTACTACGAGCAGTACTTC | CARPGTYYEQYF
. | . | TRBJ1-1 | TRBV5-1 | TGCGCCAGCAGCTTGGCGTCCTCCTCTCGCACTGAAGCTTTCTTT | CASSLASSSRTEAFF
. | TRBD1 | TRBJ1-2 | TRBV12-3/TRBV12-4 | TGTGCCAGCAGTTTACCAGGGGGCTATGGCTACACCTTC | CASSLPGGYGYTF
. | . | TRBJ2-5 | TRBV20-1 | TGCAGTGTACCCCAGCGGCAAGAGACCCAGTACTTC | CSVPQRQETQYF
. | TRBD1 | TRBJ2-1 | TRBV9 | TGTGCCAGCAGCGTAGCGACAGGGATACGGTCCTACAATGAGCAGTTCTTC | CASSVATGIRSYNEQFF
. | . | TRBJ2-1 | TRBV15 | TGTGCCACCAGCAGAGGTGGGGATCCCGGAGATGAGCAGTTCTTC | CATSRGGDPGDEQFF
. | . | TRBJ2-6 | TRBV12-3/TRBV12-4 | TGTGCCAGCAGTTTTATTGATCGAAGCTCTGGGGCCAACGTCCTGACTTTC | CASSFIDRSSGANVLTF
. | . | TRBJ2-3 | TRBV6-5 | TGTGCCAGCAGTTACGGGGGGGCTGGCACAGATACGCAGTATTTT | CASSYGGAGTDTQYF
. | . | TRBJ1-3 | TRBV2 | TGTGCCAGCTCCTCTGGAAACACCATATATTTT | CASSSGNTIYF
few | TRBD1 | TRBJ2-1 | TRBV24-1 | TGTGCCACCAGTGACACCGGGACAGGGTCCTATGAGCAGTTCTTC | CATSDTGTGSYEQFF
. | . | TRBJ2-2 | TRBV20-1 | TGCAGTGCTAGAGTTAGCGGAGCGAACACCGGGGAGCTGTTTTTT | CSARVSGANTGELFF
. | . | TRBJ1-2 | TRBV29-1 | TGCAGCGTTGCGGCCGTTAACTATGGCTACACCTTC | CSVAAVNYGYTF
. | . | TRBJ1-1 | TRBV3-1 | TGTGCCAGCAGCCAAAGTGCTGAAGCTTTCTTT | CASSQSAEAFF
. | . | TRBJ1-3 | TRBV7-7 | TGTGCCAGCAGCCCGGGATTTGGAAACACCATATATTTT | CASSPGFGNTIYF
. | . | TRBJ1-3 | TRBV7-2 | TGTGCCAGCAGCTCCGCCGGATGGGGAAACACCATATATTTT | CASSSAGWGNTIYF
. | . | TRBJ2-5 | TRBV10-3 | TGTGCCATCAGCGGTAGCGCGGCAGAAGAGACCCAGTACTTC | CAISGSAAEETQYF
. | TRBD1 | TRBJ2-7 | TRBV7-8 | TGTGCCAGCAGCTTGGATCAGGGACAGGGGTACGAGCAGTACTTC | CASSLDQGQGYEQYF
. | TRBD2 | TRBJ2-5 | TRBV15 | TGTGCCACCAGCAGTGGCAGGGCGTCGGGAGGAGAGACCCAGTACTTC | CATSSGRASGGETQYF
. | . | TRBJ2-3 | TRBV1 | TGCACCAGCAGCCAACGCGTCGCAGATACGCAGTATTTT | CTSSQRVADTQYF
. | TRBD1 | TRBJ1-2 | TRBV20-1 | TGCAGTGCTCGGGACAGGAGTAACTATGGCTACACCTTC | CSARDRSNYGYTF
. | . | TRBJ2-2 | TRBV25-1 | TGTGCCAGCAGTGACTCCCCGAACACCGGGGAGCTGTTTTTT | CASSDSPNTGELFF
. | . | TRBJ2-7 | TRBV15 | TGTGCCACCAGCAGAGCGGGGCAGGGGAGCAACGAGCAGTACTTC | CATSRAGQGSNEQYF
. | TRBD1 | TRBJ1-1 | TRBV5-4 | TGTGCCAGCAGCTCACCGGGACAGGACCGTGAAGCTTTCTTT | CASSSPGQDREAFF
. | TRBD2 | TRBJ2-2 | TRBV20-1 | TGCAGTGCTAGAGATGAGGAGCGGGGGGGCTTCTCCGGGGAGCTGTTTTTT | CSARDEERGGFSGELFF
. | . | TRBJ1-5 | TRBV5-6 | TGTGCCAGCAGCTTGAGGGCTAGCAATCAGCCCCAGCATTTT | CASSLRASNQPQHF
. | . | TRBJ1-5 | TRBV6-6 | TGTGCCAGCAGTCCCCCCGGGGAAAGGGGCAATCAGCCCCAGCATTTT | CASSPPGERGNQPQHF
. | . | TRBJ1-2 | TRBV27 | TGTGCCAGCGGGGTCAGTCCTAACTATGGCTACACCTTC | CASGVSPNYGYTF
. | . | TRBJ1-6 | TRBV20-1 | TGCAGTGCTAGTAACTGGGGAAGAGAGAATTCACCCCTCCACTTT | CSASNWGRENSPLHF
. | TRBD2 | TRBJ2-3 | TRBV23-1 | TGCGCCAGCAACCCAGGGACTACAAACACGGCAGATACGCAGTATTTT | CASNPGTTNTADTQYF
. | TRBD1 | TRBJ2-3 | TRBV5-1 | TGCGCCAGCAGCTCCGGGACAGGGCCCACAGATACGCAGTATTTT | CASSSGTGPTDTQYF
. | TRBD1 | TRBJ2-7 | TRBV5-4 | TGTGCCAGCAGCACAGACAGGGCCGTCAGCGAGCAGTACTTC | CASSTDRAVSEQYF
. | . | TRBJ2-2 | TRBV29-1 | TGCAGCGTGGGGGACTACACCGGGGAGCTGTTTTTT | CSVGDYTGELFF
. | . | TRBJ2-7 | TRBV3-1 | TGTGCCAGCAGACCCGAGGGGGATGGCGAGCAGTACTTC | CASRPEGDGEQYF
. | TRBD2 | TRBJ2-5 | TRBV29-1 | TGCAGCGTATCGGGGGGGCTTGGGGAGACCCAGTACTTC | CSVSGGLGETQYF
. | . | TRBJ2-3 | TRBV5-1 | TGCGCCAGCAAGCCTGTAAAGAGCACAGATACGCAGTATTTT | CASKPVKSTDTQYF
few | . | TRBJ2-5 | TRBV7-9 | TGTGCCAGCAGCTTTAGAACCCAAGAGACCCAGTACTTC | CASSFRTQETQYF
once | . | TRBJ2-7 | TRBV2 | TGTGCCAGCAGCGACGACGGGACCTACGAGCAGTACTTC | CASSDDGTYEQYF
. | . | TRBJ2-1 | TRBV6-6 | TGTGCCAGCAGTTACAACCAGGTGGTTAGTGAGCAGTTCTTC | CASSYNQVVSEQFF
. | . | TRBJ1-6 | TRBV7-3 | TGTGCCAGCAGCCGCGAGGGGGGAGGGAACTATTCACCCCTCCACTTT | CASSREGGGNYSPLHF
. | . | TRBJ1-1 | TRBV30 | TGTGCCTGGAGTCCCCGACAGACTGAAGCTTTCTTT | CAWSPRQTEAFF
. | . | TRBJ1-2 | TRBV7-2 | TGTGCCAGCAGCTCAGGCCATGGCTATGGCTACACCTTC | CASSSGHGYGYTF
. | . | TRBJ2-5 | TRBV19 | TGTGCCAGTAGCAAAAACCCCCCGCGAGAGACCCAGTACTTC | CASSKNPPRETQYF
. | . | TRBJ1-4 | TRBV12-3/TRBV12-4 | TGTGCCAGCAGTTACGGGGAAAAACTGTTTTTT | CASSYGEKLFF
. | TRBD2 | TRBJ2-1 | TRBV6-5 | TGTGCCAGCAGAGCGGGGGGCCAGAGGTTCAATGAGCAGTTCTTC | CASRAGGQRFNEQFF
. | . | TRBJ1-1 | TRBV15 | TGTGCCACCAGCAGACAGAGGTCGAACACTGAAGCTTTCTTT | CATSRQRSNTEAFF
. | TRBD1 | TRBJ1-1 | TRBV18 | TGTGCCAGCTCACTGGGACAGCCGACTGAAGCTTTCTTT | CASSLGQPTEAFF
once | . | TRBJ2-5 | TRBV5-4 | TGTGCCAGCACCCCCAGTGGAGGGACGGGAGAGACCCAGTACTTC | CASTPSGGTGETQYF
. | . | TRBJ2-2 | TRBV7-9 | TGTGCCAGCAGCCTTGGGGCCCTAAACACCGGGGAGCTGTTTTTT | CASSLGALNTGELFF
once | . | TRBJ2-7 | TRBV7-8 | TGTGCCAGCAGCTACAGCTCGGCGGGGAACCCCTACGAGCAGTACTTC | CASSYSSAGNPYEQYF
. | . | TRBJ2-3 | TRBV11-2 | TGTGCCAGCAGCCAAGAGGGGTTTACGCAGTATTTT | CASSQEGFTQYF
. | . | TRBJ2-1 | TRBV2 | TGTGCCAGCAGTGAAGACAAGTCAGAGCAGTTCTTC | CASSEDKSEQFF
. | . | TRBJ2-6 | TRBV6-5 | TGTGCCAGCAGTTTGGAGAAGGGGAGGTCTGGGGCCAACGTCCTGACTTTC | CASSLEKGRSGANVLTF
. | . | TRBJ2-3 | TRBV9 | TGTGCCAGCAGCCCGGAGAGGGCAGAAAGCACAGATACGCAGTATTTT | CASSPERAESTDTQYF